The table lists the clone carrying this T cell receptor beta chain with a count of one. The source of the sample is a study of pediatric ulcerative colitis. One to two pinch biopsies were taken from the rectum during colonoscopy. Sequenced by immunoSEQ multiplex PCR; TCRdb stores in-frame clones only, minus some. The sample shows over 20,000 clones, about three quarters of them seen only once. The CDR3 runs 15 residues. Germline CDR1 is ENHRY and CDR2 is SYGVKD. V gave up 2 bases and J gave up 3 bases, with 14 bases separating them. The sequencing sample was made of gut tissue. The source is a boy between 10 and 17 years old with severe ulcerative colitis. V and J are TRBV10-3 and TRBJ2-7; tentative D call: TRBD1 (5 bases). For the CDR3, the DNA is TGTGCCATCAGTGAGAGGGGTCAGGATTTCTACGAGCAGTACTTC. Residues: CAISERGQDFYEQYF.